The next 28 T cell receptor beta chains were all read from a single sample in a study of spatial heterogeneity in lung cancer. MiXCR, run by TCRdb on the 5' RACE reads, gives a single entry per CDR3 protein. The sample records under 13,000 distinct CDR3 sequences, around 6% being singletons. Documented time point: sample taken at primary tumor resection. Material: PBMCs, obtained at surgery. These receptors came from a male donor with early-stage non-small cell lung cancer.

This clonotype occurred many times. Here the CDR3 DNA reads TGTGCCAGCTCAATACCGAACCTCCAAGAGACCCAGTACTTC. Its translation: CASSIPNLQETQYF. This chain connects TRBV18 to TRBJ2-5; D is undetermined. This CDR3 is 14 amino acids long. V lost 5 bases to trimming and J lost 1 base, with 11 bases between them. In germline, CDR1 is KGHSH, CDR2 LQKENI.

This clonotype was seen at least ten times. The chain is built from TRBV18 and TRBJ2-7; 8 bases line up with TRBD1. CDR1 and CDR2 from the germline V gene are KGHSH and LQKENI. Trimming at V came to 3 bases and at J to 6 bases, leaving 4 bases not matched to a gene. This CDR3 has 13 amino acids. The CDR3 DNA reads TGTGCCAGCTCACCCCAGGGGGCGGCCGAGCAGTACTTC. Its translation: CASSPQGAAEQYF.

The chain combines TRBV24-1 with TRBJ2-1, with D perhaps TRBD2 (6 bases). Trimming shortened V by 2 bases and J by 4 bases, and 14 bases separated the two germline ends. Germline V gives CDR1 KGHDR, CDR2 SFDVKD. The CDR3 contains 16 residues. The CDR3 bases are TGTGCCACCAGTGATTCGCAGGCGGGGTTTTACAATGAGCAGTTCTTC. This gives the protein CATSDSQAGFYNEQFF.

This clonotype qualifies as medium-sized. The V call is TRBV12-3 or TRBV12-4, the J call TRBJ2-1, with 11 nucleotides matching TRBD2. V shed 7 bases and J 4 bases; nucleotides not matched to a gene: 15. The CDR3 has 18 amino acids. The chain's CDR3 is CASTRREFLAGGYNEQFF. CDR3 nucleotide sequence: TGTGCCAGCACTCGGCGCGAATTTCTAGCGGGGGGTTACAATGAGCAGTTCTTC.

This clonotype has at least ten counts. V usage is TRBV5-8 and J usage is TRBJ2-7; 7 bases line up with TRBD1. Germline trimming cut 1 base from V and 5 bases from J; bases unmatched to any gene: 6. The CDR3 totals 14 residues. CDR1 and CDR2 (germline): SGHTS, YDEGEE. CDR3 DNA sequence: TGTGCCAGCAGCTTGATGAACAGGGGTGACGAGCAGTACTTC. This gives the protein CASSLMNRGDEQYF.

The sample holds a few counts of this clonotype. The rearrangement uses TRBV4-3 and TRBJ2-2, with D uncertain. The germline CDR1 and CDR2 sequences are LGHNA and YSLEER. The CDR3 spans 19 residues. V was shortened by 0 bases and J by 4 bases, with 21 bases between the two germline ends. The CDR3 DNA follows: TGCGCCAGCAGCCAAGATGGTACCGCGGTAAAAGTGGGCACCGGGGAGCTGTTTTTT. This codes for CASSQDGTAVKVGTGELFF.

CDR3 residues: CASSYRQGAPNEQFF. As DNA, the CDR3 is TGTGCCAGCAGCTACAGACAGGGGGCACCCAATGAGCAGTTCTTC. V usage is TRBV6-5 and J usage is TRBJ2-1; 10 bases are a match to TRBD1. Losses at the gene ends were 6 bases for V and 6 bases for J; bases not matched to a gene: 8. The length of the CDR3 is 15 residues. Germline loops: CDR1 MNHEY, CDR2 SVGAGI.

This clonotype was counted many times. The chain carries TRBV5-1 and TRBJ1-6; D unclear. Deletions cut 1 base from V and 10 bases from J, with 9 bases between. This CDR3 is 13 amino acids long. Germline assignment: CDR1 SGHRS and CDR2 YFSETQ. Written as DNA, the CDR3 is TGCGCCAGCAGCTTGTCCTTGAGGTCACCCCTCCACTTT. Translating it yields CASSLSLRSPLHF.

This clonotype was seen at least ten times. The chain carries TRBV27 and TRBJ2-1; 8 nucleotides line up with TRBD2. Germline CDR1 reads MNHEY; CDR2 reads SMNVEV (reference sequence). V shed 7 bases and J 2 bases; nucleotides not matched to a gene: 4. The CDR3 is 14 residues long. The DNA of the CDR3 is TGTGCCAGCATGAGCGGGGGAGCCTACAATGAGCAGTTCTTC. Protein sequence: CASMSGGAYNEQFF.

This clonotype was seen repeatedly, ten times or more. Here the CDR3 reads CASSQDPIYEQYF. The DNA for the CDR3 is TGTGCCAGCAGCCAGGACCCAATCTACGAGCAGTACTTC. The chain employs TRBV7-9 and TRBJ2-7, with D uncertain. Trimming removed 5 bases at V and 3 bases at J, with 11 bases between. Germline V gene lookup returns CDR1 SEHNR and CDR2 FQNEAQ (reference sequence). The CDR3 runs to 13 residues. The variable domain in full, completed from reference TRBV7-9 and TRBJ2-7, reads DTGVSQNPRHKITKRGQNVTFRCDPISEHNRLYWYRQTLGQGPEFLTYFQNEAQLEKSRLLSDRFSAERPKGSFSTLEIQRTEQGDSAMYLCASSQDPIYEQYFGPGTRLTVT.

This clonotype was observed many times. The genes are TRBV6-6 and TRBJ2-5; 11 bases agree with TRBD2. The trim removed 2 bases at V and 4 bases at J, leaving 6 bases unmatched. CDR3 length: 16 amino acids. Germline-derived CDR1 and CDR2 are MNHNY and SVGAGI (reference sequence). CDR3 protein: CASSYVLAGGRETQYF. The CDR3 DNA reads TGTGCCAGCAGTTACGTTCTAGCGGGGGGACGAGAGACCCAGTACTTC.

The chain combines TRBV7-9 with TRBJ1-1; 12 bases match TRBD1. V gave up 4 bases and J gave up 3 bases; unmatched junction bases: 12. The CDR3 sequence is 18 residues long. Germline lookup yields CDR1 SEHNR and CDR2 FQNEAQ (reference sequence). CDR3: CASSWARGQGAEDTEAFF. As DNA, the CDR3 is TGTGCCAGCAGCTGGGCCCGGGGACAGGGGGCGGAGGACACTGAAGCTTTCTTT.

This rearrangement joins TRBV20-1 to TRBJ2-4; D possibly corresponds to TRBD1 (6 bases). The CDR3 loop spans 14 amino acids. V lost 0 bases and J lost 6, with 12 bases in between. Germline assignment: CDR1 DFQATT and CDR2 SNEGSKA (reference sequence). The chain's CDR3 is CSARDFGRGNIQYF. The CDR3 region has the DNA TGCAGTGCTAGAGATTTCGGCAGGGGAAACATTCAGTACTTC.

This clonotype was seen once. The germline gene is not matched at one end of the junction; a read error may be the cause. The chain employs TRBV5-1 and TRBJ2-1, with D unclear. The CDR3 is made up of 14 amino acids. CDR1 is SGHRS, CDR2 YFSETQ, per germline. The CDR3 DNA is TGCCCCAGCAGCCAGACCCTTTTGGACGATGAGCAGTTCTTC. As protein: CPSSQTLLDDEQFF.

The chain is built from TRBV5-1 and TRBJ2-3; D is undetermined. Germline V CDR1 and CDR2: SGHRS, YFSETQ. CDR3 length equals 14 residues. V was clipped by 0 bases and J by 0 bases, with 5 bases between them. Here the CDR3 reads CASSLGPSTDTQYF. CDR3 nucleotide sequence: TGCGCCAGCAGCTTGGGACCAAGCACAGATACGCAGTATTTT.

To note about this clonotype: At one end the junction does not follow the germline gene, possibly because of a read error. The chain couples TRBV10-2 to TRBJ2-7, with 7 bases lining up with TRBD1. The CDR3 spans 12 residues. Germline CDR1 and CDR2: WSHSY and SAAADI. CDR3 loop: CAKTGTLEEQCF. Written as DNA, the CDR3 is TGCGCCAAGACAGGGACCCTTGAAGAGCAGTGCTTC.

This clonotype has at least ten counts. The CDR3 reads CASSYLEESYEQYF. As DNA, the CDR3 is TGCGCCAGCAGCTATCTGGAGGAGTCCTACGAGCAGTACTTC. The chain links TRBV5-1 to TRBJ2-7; the D gene is possibly TRBD2 (5 bases). Per germline, CDR1 SGHRS and CDR2 YFSETQ. Trimming cost V 3 bases and J 1 base, with 11 bases left between them. This CDR3 has 14 amino acids.

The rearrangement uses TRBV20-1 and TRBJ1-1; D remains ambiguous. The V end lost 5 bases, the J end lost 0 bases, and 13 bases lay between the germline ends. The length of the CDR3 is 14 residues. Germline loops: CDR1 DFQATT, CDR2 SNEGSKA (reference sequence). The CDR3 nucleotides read TGCAGTGCTCACAGAGACCTAATGAACACTGAAGCTTTCTTT. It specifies CSAHRDLMNTEAFF.

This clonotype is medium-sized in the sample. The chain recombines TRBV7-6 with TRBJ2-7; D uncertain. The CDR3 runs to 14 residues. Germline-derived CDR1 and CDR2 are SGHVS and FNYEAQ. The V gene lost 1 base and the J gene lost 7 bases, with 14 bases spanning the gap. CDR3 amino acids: CASSLGVQPKEQYF. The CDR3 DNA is TGTGCCAGCAGCTTAGGGGTGCAGCCGAAGGAGCAGTACTTC.

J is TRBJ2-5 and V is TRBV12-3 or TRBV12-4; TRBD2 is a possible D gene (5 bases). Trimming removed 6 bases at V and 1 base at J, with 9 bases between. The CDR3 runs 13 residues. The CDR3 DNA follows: TGTGCCAGCAGACTAGGACGCCAAGAGACCCAGTACTTC. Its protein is CASRLGRQETQYF.

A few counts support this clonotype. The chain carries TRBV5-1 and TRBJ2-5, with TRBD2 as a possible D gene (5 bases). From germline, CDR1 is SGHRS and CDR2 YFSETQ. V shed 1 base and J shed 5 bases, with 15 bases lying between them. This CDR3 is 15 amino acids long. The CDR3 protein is CASSLLGLATETQYF. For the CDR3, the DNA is TGCGCCAGCAGCTTGCTCGGGCTAGCTACCGAGACCCAGTACTTC.

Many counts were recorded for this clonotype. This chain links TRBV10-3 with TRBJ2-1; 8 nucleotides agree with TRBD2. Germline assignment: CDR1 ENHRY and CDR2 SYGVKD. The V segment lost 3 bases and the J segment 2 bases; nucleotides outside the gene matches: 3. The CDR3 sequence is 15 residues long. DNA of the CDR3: TGTGCCATCAGTGACCCCGGGGGGGCCTACAATGAGCAGTTCTTC. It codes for CAISDPGGAYNEQFF.

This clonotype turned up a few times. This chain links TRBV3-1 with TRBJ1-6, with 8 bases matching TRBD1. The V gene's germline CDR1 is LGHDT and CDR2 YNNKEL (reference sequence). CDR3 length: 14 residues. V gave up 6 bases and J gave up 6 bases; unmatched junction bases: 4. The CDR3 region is CASSHDRGNSPLHF. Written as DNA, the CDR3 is TGTGCCAGCAGTCACGACAGGGGTAATTCACCCCTCCACTTT.

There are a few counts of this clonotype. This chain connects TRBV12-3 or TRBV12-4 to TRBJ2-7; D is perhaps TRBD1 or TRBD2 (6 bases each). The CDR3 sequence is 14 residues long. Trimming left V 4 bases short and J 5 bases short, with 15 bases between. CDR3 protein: CASSSRGVRNEQYF. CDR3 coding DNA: TGTGCCAGCAGTTCGAGGGGGGTTAGGAACGAGCAGTACTTC.

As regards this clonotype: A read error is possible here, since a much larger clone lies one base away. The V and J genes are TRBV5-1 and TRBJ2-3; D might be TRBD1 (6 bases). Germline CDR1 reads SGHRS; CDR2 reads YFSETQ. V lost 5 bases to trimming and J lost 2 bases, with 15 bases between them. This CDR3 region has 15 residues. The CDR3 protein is CASSSLRTDTDTQYF. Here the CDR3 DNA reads TGCGCCAGCAGTTCCCTCAGGACAGACACAGATACGCAGTATTTT.

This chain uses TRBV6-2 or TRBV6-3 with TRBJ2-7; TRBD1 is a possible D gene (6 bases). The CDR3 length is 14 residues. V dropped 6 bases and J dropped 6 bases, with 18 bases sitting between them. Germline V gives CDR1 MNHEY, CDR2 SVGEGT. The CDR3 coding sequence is TGTGCCAGCAGCTGGGGGCCAGGGTTGAGCGAGCAGTACTTC. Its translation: CASSWGPGLSEQYF.

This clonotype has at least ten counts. The CDR3 is CASSLNRGLYNQPQHF. The CDR3 DNA is TGTGCCAGCAGCCTCAACCGAGGTCTCTATAATCAGCCCCAGCATTTT. This chain connects TRBV7-8 to TRBJ1-5; no clear D gene. Germline values: CDR1 SGHVS, CDR2 FQNEAQ. The germline V and J ends were trimmed by 5 bases and 4 bases, with 18 bases remaining between them. The CDR3 length is 16 residues.

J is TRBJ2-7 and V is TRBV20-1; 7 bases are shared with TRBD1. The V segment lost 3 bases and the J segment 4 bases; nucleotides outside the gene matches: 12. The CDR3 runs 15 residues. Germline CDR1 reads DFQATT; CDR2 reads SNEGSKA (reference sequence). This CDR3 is CSARWSKGAMYEQYF. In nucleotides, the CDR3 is TGCAGTGCTAGGTGGAGTAAGGGGGCGATGTACGAGCAGTACTTC.